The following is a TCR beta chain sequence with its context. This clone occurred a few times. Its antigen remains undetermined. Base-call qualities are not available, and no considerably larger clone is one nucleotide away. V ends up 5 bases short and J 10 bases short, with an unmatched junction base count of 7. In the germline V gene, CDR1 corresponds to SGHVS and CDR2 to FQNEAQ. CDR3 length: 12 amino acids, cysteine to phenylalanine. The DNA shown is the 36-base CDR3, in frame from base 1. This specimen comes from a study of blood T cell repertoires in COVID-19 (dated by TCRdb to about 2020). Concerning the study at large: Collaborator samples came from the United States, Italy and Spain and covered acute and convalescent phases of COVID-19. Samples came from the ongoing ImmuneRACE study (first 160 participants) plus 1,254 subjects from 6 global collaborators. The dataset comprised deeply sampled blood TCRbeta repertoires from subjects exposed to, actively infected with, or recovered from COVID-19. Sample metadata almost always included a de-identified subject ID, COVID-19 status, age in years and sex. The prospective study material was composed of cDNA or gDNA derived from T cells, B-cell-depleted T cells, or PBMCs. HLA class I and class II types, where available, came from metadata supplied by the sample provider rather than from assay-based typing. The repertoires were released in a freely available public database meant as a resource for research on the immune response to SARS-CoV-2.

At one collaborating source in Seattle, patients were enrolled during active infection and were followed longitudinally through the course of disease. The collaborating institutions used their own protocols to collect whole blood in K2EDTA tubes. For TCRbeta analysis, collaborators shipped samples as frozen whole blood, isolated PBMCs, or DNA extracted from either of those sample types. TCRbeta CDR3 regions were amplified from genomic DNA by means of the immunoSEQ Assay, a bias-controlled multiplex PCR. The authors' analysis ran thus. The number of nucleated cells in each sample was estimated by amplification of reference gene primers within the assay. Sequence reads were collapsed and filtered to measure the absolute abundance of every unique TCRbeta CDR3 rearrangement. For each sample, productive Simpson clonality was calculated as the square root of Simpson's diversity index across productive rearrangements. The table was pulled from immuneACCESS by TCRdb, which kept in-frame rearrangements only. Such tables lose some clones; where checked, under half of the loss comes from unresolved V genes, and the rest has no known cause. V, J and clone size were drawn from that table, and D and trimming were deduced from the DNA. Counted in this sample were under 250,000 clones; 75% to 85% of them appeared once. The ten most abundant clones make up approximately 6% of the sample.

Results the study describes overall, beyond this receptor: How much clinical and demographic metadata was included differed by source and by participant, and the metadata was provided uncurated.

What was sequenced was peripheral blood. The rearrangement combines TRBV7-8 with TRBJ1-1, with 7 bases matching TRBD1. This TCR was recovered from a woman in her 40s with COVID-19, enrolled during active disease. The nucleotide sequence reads TGTGCCAGCAGCGCAAGACAGGGTTCAGCTTTCTTT. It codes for CASSARQGSAFF.